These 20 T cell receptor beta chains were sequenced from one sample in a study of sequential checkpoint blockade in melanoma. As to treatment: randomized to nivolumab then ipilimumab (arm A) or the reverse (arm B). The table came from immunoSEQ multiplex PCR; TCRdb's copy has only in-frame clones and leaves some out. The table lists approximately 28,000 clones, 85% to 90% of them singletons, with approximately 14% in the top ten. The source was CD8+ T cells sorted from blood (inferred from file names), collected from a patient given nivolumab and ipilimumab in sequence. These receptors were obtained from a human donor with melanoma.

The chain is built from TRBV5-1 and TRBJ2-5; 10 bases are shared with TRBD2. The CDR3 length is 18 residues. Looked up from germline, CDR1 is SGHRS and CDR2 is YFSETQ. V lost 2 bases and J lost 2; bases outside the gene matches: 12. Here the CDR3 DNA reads TGCGCCAGCAGCTTCCCCCGGGGGGCTAGCGGGGGTCAAGAGACCCAGTACTTC. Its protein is CASSFPRGASGGQETQYF.

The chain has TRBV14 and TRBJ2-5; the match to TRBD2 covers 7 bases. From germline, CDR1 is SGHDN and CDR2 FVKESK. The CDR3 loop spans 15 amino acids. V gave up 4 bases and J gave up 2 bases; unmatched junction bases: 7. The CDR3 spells CASSPLWTRQETQYF. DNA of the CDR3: TGTGCCAGCAGCCCCCTGTGGACTAGACAAGAGACCCAGTACTTC. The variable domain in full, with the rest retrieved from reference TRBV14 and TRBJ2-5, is EAGVTQFPSHSVIEKGQTVTLRCDPISGHDNLYWYRRVMGKEIKFLLHFVKESKQDESGMPNNRFLAERTGGTYSTLKVQPAELEDSGVYFCASSPLWTRQETQYFGPGTRLLVL.

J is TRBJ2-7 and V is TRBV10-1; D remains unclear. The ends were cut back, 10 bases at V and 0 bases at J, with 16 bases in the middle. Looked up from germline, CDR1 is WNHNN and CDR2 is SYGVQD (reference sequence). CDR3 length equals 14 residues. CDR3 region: CANPFGSRSYEQYV. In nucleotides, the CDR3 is TGCGCCAACCCGTTCGGGTCCCGCTCCTACGAGCAGTACGTC.

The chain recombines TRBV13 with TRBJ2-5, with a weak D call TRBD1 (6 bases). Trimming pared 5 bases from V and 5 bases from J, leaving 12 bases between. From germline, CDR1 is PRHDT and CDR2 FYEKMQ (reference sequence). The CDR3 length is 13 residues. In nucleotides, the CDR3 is TGTGCCAGCAGCCGACGGACAGTTGAGACCCAGTACTTC. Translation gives CASSRRTVETQYF. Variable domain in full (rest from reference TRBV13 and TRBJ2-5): AAGVIQSPRHLIKEKRETATLKCYPIPRHDTVYWYQQGPGQDPQFLISFYEKMQSDKGSIPDRFSAQQFSDYHSELNMSSLELGDSALYFCASSRRTVETQYFGPGTRLLVL.

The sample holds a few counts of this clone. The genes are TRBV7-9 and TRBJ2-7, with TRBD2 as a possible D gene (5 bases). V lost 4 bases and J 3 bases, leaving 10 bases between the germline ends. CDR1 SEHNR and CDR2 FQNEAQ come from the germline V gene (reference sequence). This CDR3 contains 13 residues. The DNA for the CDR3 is TGTGCCAGCAGCTCGGACTCGATCTACGAGCAGTACGTC. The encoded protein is CASSSDSIYEQYV.

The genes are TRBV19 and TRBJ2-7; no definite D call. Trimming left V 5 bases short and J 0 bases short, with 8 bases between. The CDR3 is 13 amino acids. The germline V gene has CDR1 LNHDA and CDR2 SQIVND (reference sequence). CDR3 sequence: CASSPASSYEQYF. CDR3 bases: TGTGCCAGTAGTCCTGCCAGCTCCTACGAGCAGTACTTC.

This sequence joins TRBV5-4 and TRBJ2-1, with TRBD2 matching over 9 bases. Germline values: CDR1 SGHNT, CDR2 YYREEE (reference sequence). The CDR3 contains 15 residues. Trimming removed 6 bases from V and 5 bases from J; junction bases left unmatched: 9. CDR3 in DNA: TGTGCCAGCACCTCGGGACTAGCTGACAACAATGAGCAGTTCTTC. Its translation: CASTSGLADNNEQFF. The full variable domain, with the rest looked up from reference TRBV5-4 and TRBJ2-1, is ETGVTQSPTHLIKTRGQQVTLRCSSQSGHNTVSWYQQALGQGPQFIFQYYREEENGRGNFPPRFSGLQFPNYSSELNVNALELDDSALYLCASTSGLADNNEQFFGPGTRLTVL.

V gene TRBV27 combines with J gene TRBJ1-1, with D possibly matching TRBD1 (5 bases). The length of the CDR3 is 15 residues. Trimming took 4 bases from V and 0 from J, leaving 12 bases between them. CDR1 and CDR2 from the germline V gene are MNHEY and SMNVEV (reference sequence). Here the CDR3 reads CASSSPGGMNTEAFF. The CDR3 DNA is TGTGCCAGCAGTTCCCCGGGGGGTATGAACACTGAAGCTTTCTTT.

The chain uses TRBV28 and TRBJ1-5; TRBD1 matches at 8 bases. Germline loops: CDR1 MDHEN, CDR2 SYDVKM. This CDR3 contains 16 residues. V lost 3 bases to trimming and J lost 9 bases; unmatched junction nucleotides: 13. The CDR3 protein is CASSLSGRGPLRPQHF. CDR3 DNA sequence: TGTGCCAGCAGTTTGTCGGGCAGGGGGCCTTTACGGCCCCAGCATTTT.

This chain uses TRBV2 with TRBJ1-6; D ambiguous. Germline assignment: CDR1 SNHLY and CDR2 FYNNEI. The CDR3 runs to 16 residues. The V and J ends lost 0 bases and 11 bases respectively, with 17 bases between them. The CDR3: CASSEALAGSGPPLHF. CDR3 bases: TGTGCCAGCAGTGAAGCGCTCGCGGGTTCCGGCCCACCCCTCCACTTT.

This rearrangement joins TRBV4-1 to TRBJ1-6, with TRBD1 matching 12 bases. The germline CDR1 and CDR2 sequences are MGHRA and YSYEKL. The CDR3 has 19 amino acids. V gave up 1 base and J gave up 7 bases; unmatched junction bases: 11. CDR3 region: CASSQAGTGGRGVNSPLHF. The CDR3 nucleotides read TGCGCCAGCAGCCAAGCCGGGACAGGGGGCCGTGGAGTGAATTCACCCCTCCACTTT.

The CDR3 sequence is CASSQPQGWATNEKLFF. In nucleotides, the CDR3 is TGCGCCAGCAGCCAACCCCAGGGGTGGGCAACTAATGAAAAACTGTTTTTT. This chain connects TRBV4-1 to TRBJ1-4, with a weak D call TRBD1 (6 bases). CDR3 length: 17 residues. Germline values: CDR1 MGHRA, CDR2 YSYEKL. V was trimmed by 2 bases and J by 0 bases, leaving 13 bases between them.

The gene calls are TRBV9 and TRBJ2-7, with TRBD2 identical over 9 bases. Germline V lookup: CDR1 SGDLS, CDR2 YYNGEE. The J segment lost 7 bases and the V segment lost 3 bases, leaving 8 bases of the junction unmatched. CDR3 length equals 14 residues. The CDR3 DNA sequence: TGTGCCAGCAGCGCCGGGACTAGCCTTAGAGAGCAGTACTTC. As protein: CASSAGTSLREQYF.

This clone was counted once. As DNA, the CDR3 is TGTGCCAGCAAGCGATGGGGCGCCTACGAGCAGTACGTC. The encoded protein is CASKRWGAYEQYV. The chain links TRBV6-1 to TRBJ2-7, with D tentatively TRBD1 (5 bases). The CDR3 length is 13 residues. V shed 7 bases and J shed 2 bases, with 12 bases lying between them. Germline V gives CDR1 MNHNS, CDR2 SASEGT.

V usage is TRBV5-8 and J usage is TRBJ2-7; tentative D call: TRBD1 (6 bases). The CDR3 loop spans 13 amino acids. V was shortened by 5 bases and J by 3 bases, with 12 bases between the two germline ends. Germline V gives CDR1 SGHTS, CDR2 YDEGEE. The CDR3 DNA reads TGTGCCAGCAGTCTACAGGGCGGCTACGAGCAGTACGTC. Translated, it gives CASSLQGGYEQYV.

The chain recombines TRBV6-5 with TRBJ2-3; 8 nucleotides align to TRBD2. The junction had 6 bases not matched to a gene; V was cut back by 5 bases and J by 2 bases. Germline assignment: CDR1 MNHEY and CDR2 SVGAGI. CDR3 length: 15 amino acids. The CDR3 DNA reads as TGTGCCAGCAGTCAAACTAGCGGCCCCACAGATACGCAGTATTTT. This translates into CASSQTSGPTDTQYF.

This CDR3 is CASSSLLKLQGARVVRSEAFF. For the CDR3, the DNA is TGTGCCAGCAGTTCGCTCCTTAAACTACAGGGGGCGCGGGTTGTAAGGTCGGAAGCTTTCTTT. The V call is TRBV27, the J call TRBJ1-1, with 9 bases aligning to TRBD1. Germline CDR1 and CDR2: MNHEY and SMNVEV (reference sequence). The CDR3 covers 21 residues. V lost 4 bases and J lost 8; bases outside the gene matches: 29.

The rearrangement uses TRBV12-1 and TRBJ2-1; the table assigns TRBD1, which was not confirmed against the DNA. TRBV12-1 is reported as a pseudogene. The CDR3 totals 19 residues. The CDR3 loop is CASSFAQKYLTGEGDEQFF. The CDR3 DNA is TGTGCCAGCAGCTTTGCGCAAAAGTATTTGACAGGGGAGGGCGATGAGCAGTTCTTC.

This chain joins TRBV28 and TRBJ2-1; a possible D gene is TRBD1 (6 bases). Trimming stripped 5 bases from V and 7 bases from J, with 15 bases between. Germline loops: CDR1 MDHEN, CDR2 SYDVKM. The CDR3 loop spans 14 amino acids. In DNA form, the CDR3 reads TGTGCCAGCAGTAAACAGGGTTTTTTAAATGAGCAGTTCTTC. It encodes CASSKQGFLNEQFF.

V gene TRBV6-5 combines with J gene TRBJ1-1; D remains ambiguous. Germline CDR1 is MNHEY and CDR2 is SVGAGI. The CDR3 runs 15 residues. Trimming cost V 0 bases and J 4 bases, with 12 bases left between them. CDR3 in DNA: TGTGCCAGCAGTTACTCGGATGGGAGTGGCACTGAAGCTTTCTTT. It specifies CASSYSDGSGTEAFF.